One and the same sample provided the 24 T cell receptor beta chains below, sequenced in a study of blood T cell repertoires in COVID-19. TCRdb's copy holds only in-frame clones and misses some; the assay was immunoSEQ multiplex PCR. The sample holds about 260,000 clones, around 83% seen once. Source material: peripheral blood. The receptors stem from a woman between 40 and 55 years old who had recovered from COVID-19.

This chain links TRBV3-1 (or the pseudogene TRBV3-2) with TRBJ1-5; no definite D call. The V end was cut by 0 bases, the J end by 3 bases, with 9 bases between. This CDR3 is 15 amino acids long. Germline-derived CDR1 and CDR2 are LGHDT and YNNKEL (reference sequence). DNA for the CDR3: TGTGCCAGCAGCCAAGATCCCCAGGCCAATCAGCCCCAGCATTTT. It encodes CASSQDPQANQPQHF.

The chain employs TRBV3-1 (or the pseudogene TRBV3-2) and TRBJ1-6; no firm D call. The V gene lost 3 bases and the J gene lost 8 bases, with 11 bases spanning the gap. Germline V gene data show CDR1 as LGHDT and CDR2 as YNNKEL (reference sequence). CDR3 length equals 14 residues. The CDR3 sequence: CASSHGSLDSPLHF. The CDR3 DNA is TGTGCCAGCAGCCATGGCAGTCTGGATTCACCCCTCCACTTT.

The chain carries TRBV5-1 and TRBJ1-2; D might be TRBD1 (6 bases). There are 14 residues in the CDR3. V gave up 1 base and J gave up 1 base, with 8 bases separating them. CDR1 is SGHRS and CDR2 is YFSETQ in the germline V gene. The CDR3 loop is CASSLPGDNYGYTF. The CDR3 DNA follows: TGCGCCAGCAGCTTGCCAGGGGATAACTATGGCTACACCTTC.

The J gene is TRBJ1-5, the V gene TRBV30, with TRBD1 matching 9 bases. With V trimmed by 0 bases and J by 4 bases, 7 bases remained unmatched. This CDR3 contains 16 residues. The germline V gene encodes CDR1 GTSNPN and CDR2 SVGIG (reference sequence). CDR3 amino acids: CAWSVGQGTLNQPQHF. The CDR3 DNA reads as TGTGCCTGGAGTGTAGGACAGGGGACTCTTAATCAGCCCCAGCATTTT.

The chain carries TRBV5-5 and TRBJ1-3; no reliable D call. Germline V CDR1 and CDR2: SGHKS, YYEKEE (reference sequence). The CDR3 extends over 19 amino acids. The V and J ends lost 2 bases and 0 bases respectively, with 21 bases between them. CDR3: CASSFREYVSSASGNTIYF. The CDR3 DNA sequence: TGTGCCAGCAGCTTCCGGGAGTATGTGTCATCGGCCTCTGGAAACACCATATATTTT. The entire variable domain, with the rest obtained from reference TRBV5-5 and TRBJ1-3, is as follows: DAGVTQSPTHLIKTRGQQVTLRCSPISGHKSVSWYQQVLGQGPQFIFQYYEKEERGRGNFPDRFSARQFPNYSSELNVNALLLGDSALYLCASSFREYVSSASGNTIYFGEGSWLTVV.

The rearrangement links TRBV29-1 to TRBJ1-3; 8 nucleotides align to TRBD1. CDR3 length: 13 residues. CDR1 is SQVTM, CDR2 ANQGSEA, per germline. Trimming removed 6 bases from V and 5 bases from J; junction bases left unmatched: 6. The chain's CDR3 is CSVLDRERNTIYF. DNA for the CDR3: TGCAGCGTCTTGGACAGGGAAAGAAACACCATATATTTT.

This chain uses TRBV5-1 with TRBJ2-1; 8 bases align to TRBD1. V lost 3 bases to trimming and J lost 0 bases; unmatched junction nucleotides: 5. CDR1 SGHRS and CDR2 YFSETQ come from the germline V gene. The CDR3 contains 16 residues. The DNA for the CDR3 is TGCGCCAGCAGCTCACGGACAGGGAGCTCCTACAATGAGCAGTTCTTC. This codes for CASSSRTGSSYNEQFF.

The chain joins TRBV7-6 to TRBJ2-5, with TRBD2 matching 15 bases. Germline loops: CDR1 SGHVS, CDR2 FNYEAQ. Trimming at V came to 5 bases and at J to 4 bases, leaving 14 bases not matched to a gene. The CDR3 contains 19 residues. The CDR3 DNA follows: TGTGCCAGCAGCCCAGAAAAACCGGGACTAGCGGGGGGTAGAGAGACCCAGTACTTC. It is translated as CASSPEKPGLAGGRETQYF.

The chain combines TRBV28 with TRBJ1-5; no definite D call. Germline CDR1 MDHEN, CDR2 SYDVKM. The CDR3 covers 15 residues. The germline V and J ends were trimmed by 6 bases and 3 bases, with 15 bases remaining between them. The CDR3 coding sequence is TGTGCCAGCAGGGAACTAGGACGGGTCAATCAGCCCCAGCATTTT. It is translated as CASRELGRVNQPQHF.

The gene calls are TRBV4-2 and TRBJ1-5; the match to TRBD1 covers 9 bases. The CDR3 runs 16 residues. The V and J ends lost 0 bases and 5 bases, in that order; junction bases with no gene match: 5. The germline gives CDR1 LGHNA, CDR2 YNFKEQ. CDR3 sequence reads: CASSQDRDRVYQPQHF. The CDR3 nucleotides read TGTGCCAGCAGCCAAGATAGGGACAGGGTTTATCAGCCCCAGCATTTT.

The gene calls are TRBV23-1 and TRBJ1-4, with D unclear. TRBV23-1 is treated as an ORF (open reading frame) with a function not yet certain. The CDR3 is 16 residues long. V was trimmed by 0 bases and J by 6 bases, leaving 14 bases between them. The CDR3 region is CASSQSDGRRDEKLFF. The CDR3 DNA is TGCGCCAGCAGTCAATCGGACGGCAGGCGGGATGAAAAACTGTTTTTT.

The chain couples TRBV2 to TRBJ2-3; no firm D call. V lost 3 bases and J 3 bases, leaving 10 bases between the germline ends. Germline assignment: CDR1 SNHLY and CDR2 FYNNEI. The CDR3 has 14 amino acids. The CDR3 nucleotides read TGTGCCAGCAGTGACTATACCCGGACAGATACGCAGTATTTT. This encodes CASSDYTRTDTQYF.

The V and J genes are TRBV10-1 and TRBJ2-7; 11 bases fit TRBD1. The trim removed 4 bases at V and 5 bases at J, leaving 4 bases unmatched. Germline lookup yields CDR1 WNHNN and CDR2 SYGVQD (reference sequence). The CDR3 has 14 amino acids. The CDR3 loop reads CASSAGQGANEQYF. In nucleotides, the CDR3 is TGCGCCAGCAGTGCAGGACAGGGGGCCAACGAGCAGTACTTC.

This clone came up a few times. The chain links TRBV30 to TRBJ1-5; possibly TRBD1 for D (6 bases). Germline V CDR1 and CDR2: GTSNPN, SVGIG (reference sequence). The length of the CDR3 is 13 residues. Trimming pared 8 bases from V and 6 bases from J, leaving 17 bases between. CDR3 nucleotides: TGTGCCCTACGAGGGACACCGGGTCAGCCCCAGCATTTT. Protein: CALRGTPGQPQHF.

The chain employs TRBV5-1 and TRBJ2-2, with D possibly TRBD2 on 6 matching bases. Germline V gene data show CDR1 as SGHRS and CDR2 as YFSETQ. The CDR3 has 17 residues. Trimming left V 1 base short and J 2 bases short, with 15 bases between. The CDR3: CASSLREAVLNTGELFF. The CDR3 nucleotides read TGCGCCAGCAGCTTGAGGGAGGCAGTTCTAAACACCGGGGAGCTGTTTTTT. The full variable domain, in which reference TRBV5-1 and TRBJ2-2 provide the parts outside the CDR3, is KAGVTQTPRYLIKTRGQQVTLSCSPISGHRSVSWYQQTPGQGLQFLFEYFSETQRNKGNFPGRFSGRQFSNSRSEMNVSTLELGDSALYLCASSLREAVLNTGELFFGEGSRLTVL.

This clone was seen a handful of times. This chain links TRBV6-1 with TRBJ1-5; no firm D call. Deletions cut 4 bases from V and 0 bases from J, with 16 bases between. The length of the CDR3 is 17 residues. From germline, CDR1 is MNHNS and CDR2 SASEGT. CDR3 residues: CASSAWAGTYSNQPQHF. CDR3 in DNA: TGTGCCAGCAGTGCCTGGGCAGGAACCTATAGCAATCAGCCCCAGCATTTT.

CDR3 nucleotides: TGCGCCAGCAGCTTCGGGGGTGGAGAAAAACTGTTTTTT. Protein: CASSFGGGEKLFF. The chain has TRBV5-1 and TRBJ1-4; perhaps TRBD1 as D (5 bases). This CDR3 is built from 13 residues. The V end was cut by 2 bases, the J end by 8 bases, with 10 bases between. The V gene's germline CDR1 is SGHRS and CDR2 YFSETQ. The full variable domain, its missing parts supplied by reference TRBV5-1 and TRBJ1-4, is KAGVTQTPRYLIKTRGQQVTLSCSPISGHRSVSWYQQTPGQGLQFLFEYFSETQRNKGNFPGRFSGRQFSNSRSEMNVSTLELGDSALYLCASSFGGGEKLFFGSGTQLSVL.

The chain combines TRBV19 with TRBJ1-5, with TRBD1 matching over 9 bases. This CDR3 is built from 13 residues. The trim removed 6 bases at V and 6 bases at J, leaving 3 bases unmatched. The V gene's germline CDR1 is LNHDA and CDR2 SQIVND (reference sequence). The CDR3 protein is CASRLTGGQPQHF. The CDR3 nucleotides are TGTGCCAGTAGACTGACAGGGGGTCAGCCCCAGCATTTT.

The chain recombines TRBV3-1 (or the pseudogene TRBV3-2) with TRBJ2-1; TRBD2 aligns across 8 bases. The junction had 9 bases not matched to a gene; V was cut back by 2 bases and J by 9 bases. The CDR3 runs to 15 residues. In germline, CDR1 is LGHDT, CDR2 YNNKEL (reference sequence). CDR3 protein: CASSQSTGGPAEQFF. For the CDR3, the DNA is TGTGCCAGCAGCCAATCAACGGGGGGGCCGGCTGAGCAGTTCTTC.

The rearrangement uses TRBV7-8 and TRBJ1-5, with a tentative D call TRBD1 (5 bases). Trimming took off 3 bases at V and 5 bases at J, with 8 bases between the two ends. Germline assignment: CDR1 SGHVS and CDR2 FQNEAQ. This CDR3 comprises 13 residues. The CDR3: CASSLSGDQPQHF. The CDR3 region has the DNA TGTGCCAGCAGCTTGTCGGGGGATCAGCCCCAGCATTTT. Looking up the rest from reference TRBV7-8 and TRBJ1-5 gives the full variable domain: GAGVSQSPRYKVAKRGQDVALRCDPISGHVSLFWYQQALGQGPEFLTYFQNEAQLDKSGLPSDRFFAERPEGSVSTLKIQRTQQEDSAVYLCASSLSGDQPQHFGDGTRLSIL.

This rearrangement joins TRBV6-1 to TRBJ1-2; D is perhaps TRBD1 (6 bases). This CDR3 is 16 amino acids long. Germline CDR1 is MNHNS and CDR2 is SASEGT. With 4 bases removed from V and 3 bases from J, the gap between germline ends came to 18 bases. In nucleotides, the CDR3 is TGTGCCAGCAGTGCCCACGGGGGGCGGGTGGACTATGGCTACACCTTC. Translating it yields CASSAHGGRVDYGYTF.

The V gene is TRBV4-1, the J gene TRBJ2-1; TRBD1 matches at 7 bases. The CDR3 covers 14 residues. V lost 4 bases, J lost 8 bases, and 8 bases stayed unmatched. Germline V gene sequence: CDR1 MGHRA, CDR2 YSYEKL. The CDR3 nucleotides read TGCGCCAGCAGCCGGGTCCGAGGGGGCGATGAGCAGTTCTTC. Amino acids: CASSRVRGGDEQFF.

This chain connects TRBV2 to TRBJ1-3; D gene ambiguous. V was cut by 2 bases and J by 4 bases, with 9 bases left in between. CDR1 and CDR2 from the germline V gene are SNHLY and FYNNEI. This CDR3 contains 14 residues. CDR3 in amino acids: CASSERHSGNTIYF. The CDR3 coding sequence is TGTGCCAGCAGTGAAAGACATTCCGGAAACACCATATATTTT.

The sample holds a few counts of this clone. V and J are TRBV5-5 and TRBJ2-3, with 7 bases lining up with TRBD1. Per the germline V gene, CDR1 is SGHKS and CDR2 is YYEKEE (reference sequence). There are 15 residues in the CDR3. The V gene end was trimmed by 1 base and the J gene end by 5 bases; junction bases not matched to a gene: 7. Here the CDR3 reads CASSLWYRGEDTQYF. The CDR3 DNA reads TGTGCCAGCAGCTTGTGGTACAGGGGAGAAGATACGCAGTATTTT.